This T cell receptor beta chain came from a study of radiotherapy plus CTLA-4 blockade in lung cancer. Turning to the study itself: Overall, roughly 18% of patients showed an objective response, while roughly 28% attained disease control. Broader study findings: The study found tumor-derived TCR clones expanded in blood after radiotherapy plus ipilimumab. Early clonal dynamics of blood T cells, together with interferon-beta, were reported as the best response predictor.

With ipilimumab providing CTLA-4 blockade, focal radiation was administered to patients who had chemo-refractory metastatic non-small-cell lung cancer. Trimming took 3 bases from V and 13 from J; bases not matched to a gene: 13. The length of the CDR3 is 16 residues. The germline V gene encodes CDR1 KGHSH and CDR2 LQKENI. The protocol was immunoSEQ multiplex PCR, while the TCRdb copy is restricted to in-frame clones and leaves out a portion. Altogether tens of thousands of clones are present, approximately 83% being singletons, with the ten largest covering 0.84%. There are a few counts of this clone. Its antigen is undetermined.

The sequencing here drew on peripheral blood, taken from a patient treated with radiotherapy plus ipilimumab. V and J are TRBV18 and TRBJ2-4, with TRBD2 matching over 12 bases. The TCR sequence derives from a human donor with non-small cell lung cancer who had stable disease on radiotherapy plus ipilimumab. In nucleotides, the CDR3 is TGTGCCAGCTCACCCTCGATGACTAGCGGGAGCTCGGGGCAGTACTTC. This sequence encodes CASSPSMTSGSSGQYF.